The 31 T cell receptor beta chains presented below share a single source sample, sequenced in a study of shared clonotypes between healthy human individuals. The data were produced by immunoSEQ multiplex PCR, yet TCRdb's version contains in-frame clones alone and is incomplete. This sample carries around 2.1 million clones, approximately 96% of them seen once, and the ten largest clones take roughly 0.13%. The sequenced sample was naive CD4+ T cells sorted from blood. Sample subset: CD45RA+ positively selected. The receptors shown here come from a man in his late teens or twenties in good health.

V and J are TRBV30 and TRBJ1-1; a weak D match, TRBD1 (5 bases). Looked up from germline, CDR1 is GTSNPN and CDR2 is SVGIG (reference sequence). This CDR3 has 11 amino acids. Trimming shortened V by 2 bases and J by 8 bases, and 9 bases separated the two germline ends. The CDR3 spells CAWSPGGEAFF. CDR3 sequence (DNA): TGTGCCTGGAGTCCGGGGGGGGAAGCTTTCTTT.

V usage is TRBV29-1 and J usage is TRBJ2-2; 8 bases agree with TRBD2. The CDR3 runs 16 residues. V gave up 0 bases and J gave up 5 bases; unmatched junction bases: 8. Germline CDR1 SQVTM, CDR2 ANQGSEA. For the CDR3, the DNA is TGCAGCGTTGAAGATCCAACTAGCGGAGAGACCGGGGAGCTGTTTTTT. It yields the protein CSVEDPTSGETGELFF.

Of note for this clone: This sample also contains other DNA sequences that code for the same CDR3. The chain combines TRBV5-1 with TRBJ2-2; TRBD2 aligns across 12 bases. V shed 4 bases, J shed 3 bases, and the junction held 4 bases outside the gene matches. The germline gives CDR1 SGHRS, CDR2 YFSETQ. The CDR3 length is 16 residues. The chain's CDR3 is CASSPLAGGYTGELFF. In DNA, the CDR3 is TGCGCCAGCAGCCCGCTAGCGGGGGGGTACACCGGGGAGCTGTTTTTT. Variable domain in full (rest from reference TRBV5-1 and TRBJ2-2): KAGVTQTPRYLIKTRGQQVTLSCSPISGHRSVSWYQQTPGQGLQFLFEYFSETQRNKGNFPGRFSGRQFSNSRSEMNVSTLELGDSALYLCASSPLAGGYTGELFFGEGSRLTVL.

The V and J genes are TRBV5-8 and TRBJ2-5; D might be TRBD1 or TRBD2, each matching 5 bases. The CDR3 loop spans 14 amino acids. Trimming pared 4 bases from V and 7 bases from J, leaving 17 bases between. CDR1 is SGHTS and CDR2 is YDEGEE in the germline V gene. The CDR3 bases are TGTGCCAGCAGCCGGACCGGGACGGCGGTGACCCAGTACTTC. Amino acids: CASSRTGTAVTQYF.

For the CDR3, the DNA is TGTGCCAGCAGCTCCTGGACCGAAACGAACTATGGCTACACCTTC. This translates into CASSSWTETNYGYTF. The chain has TRBV7-9 and TRBJ1-2; D is unclear. Deletions cut 4 bases from V and 2 bases from J, with 14 bases between. Germline CDR1 SEHNR, CDR2 FQNEAQ (reference sequence). The CDR3 is 15 amino acids. Variable domain in full (rest from reference TRBV7-9 and TRBJ1-2): DTGVSQNPRHKITKRGQNVTFRCDPISEHNRLYWYRQTLGQGPEFLTYFQNEAQLEKSRLLSDRFSAERPKGSFSTLEIQRTEQGDSAMYLCASSSWTETNYGYTFGSGTRLTVV.

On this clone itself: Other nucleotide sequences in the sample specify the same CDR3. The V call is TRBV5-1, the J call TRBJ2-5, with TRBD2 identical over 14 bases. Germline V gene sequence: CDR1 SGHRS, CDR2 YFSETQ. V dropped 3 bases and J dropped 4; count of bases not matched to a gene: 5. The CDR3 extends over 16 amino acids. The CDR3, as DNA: TGCGCCAGCAGCTCCGGGACTAGCGGGAGTGTAGAGACCCAGTACTTC. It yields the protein CASSSGTSGSVETQYF. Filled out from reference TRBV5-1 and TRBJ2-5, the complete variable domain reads KAGVTQTPRYLIKTRGQQVTLSCSPISGHRSVSWYQQTPGQGLQFLFEYFSETQRNKGNFPGRFSGRQFSNSRSEMNVSTLELGDSALYLCASSSGTSGSVETQYFGPGTRLLVL.

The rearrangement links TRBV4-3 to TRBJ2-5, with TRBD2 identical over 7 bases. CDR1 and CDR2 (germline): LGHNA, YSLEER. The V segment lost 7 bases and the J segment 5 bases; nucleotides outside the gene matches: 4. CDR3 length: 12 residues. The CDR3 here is CASTREEETQYF. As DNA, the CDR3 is TGCGCCAGCACCCGGGAGGAGGAGACCCAGTACTTC.

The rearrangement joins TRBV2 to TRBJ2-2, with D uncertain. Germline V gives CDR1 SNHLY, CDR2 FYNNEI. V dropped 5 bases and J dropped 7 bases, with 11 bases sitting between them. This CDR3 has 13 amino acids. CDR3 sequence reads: CASSPDGGGELFF. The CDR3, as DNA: TGTGCCAGCAGTCCGGACGGCGGCGGGGAGCTGTTTTTT.

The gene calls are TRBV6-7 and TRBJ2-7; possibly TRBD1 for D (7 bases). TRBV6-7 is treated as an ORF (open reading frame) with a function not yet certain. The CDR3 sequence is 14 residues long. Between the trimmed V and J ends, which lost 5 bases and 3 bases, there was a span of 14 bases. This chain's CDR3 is CASSPQGGLYEQYF. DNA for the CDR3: TGTGCCAGCAGTCCCCAGGGGGGTCTCTACGAGCAGTACTTC.

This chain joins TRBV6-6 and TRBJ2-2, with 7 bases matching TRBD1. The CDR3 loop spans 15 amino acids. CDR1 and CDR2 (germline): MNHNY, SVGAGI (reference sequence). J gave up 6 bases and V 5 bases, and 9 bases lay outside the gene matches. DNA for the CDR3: TGTGCCAGCAGTGCCGGTAGGGGGCTTGCCGGGGAGCTGTTTTTT. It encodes CASSAGRGLAGELFF.

The CDR3 loop is CASSRQGPGQETQYF. Here the CDR3 DNA reads TGTGCCAGTAGCCGACAGGGTCCCGGCCAAGAGACCCAGTACTTC. The chain carries TRBV19 and TRBJ2-5, with TRBD1 identical over 7 bases. Trimming at V came to 6 bases and at J to 1 base, leaving 8 bases not matched to a gene. Germline V lookup: CDR1 LNHDA, CDR2 SQIVND (reference sequence). This CDR3 has 15 residues.

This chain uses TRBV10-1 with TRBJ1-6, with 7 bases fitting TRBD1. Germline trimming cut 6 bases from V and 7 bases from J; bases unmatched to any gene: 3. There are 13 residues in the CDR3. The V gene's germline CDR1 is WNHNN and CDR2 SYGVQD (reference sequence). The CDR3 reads CASSRDRNSPLHF. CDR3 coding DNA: TGCGCCAGCAGCCGGGACAGAAATTCACCCCTCCACTTT.

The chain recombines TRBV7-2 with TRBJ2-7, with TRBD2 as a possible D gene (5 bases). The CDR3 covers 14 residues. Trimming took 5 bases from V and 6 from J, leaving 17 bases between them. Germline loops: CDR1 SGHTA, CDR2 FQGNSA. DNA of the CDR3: TGTGCCAGCAGCCAAACGTCGCTAGCTGGCGAGCAGTACTTC. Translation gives CASSQTSLAGEQYF.

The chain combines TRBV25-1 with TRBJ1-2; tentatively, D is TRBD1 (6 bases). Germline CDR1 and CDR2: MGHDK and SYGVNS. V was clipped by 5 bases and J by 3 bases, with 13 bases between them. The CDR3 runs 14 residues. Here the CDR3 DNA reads TGTGCCAGCAGTAAGGGGGGGGCAGACTATGGCTACACCTTC. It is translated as CASSKGGADYGYTF.

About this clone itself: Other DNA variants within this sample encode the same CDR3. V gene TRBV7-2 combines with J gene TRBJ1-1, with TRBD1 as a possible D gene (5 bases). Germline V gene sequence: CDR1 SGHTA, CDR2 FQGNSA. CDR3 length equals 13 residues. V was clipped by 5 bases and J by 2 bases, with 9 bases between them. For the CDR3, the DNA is TGTGCCAGCAGCCGAAGGGGTAACACTGAAGCTTTCTTT. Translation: CASSRRGNTEAFF.

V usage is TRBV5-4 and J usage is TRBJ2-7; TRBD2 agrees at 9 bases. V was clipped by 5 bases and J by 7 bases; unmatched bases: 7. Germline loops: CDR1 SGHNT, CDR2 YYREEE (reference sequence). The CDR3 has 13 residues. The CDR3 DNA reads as TGTGCCAGCAGGGTAGCGGGAGTGGGAGAGCAGTACTTC. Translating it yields CASRVAGVGEQYF.

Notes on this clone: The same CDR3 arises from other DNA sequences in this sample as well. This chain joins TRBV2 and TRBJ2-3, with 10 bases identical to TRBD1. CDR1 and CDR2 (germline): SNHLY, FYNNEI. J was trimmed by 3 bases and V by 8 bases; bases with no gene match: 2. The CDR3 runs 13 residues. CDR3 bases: TGTGCCAGCGGGGACAGGGGAACAGATACGCAGTATTTT. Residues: CASGDRGTDTQYF.

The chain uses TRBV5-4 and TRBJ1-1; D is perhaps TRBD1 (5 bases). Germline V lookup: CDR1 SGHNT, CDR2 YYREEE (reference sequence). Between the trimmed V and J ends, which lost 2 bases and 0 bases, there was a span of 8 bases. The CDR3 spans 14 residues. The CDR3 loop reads CASSFDRVNTEAFF. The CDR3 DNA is TGTGCCAGCAGCTTTGACAGAGTGAACACTGAAGCTTTCTTT.

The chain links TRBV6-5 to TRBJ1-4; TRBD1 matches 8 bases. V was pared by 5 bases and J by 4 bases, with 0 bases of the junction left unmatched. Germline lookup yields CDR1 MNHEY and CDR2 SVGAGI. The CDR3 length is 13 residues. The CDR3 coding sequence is TGTGCCAGCAGTGACAGGGGTAATGAAAAACTGTTTTTT. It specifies CASSDRGNEKLFF.

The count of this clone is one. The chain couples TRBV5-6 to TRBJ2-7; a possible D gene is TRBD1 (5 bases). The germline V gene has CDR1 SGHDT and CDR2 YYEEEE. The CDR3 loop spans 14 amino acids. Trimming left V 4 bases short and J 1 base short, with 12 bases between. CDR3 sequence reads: CASSTTDSSYEQYF. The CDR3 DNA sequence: TGTGCCAGCAGCACAACAGACAGTTCCTACGAGCAGTACTTC.

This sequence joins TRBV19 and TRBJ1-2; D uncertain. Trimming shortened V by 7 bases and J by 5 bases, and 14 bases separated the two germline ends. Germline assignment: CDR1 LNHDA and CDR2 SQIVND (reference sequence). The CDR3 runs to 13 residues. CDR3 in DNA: TGTGCCAGTACATATCCCGGGAGTTATGGCTACACCTTC. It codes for CASTYPGSYGYTF. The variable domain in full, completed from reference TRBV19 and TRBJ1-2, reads DGGITQSPKYLFRKEGQNVTLSCEQNLNHDAMYWYRQDPGQGLRLIYYSQIVNDFQKGDIAEGYSVSREKKESFPLTVTSAQKNPTAFYLCASTYPGSYGYTFGSGTRLTVV.

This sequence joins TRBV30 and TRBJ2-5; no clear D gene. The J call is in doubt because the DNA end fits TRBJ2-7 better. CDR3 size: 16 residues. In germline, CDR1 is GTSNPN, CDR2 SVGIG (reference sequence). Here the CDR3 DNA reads TGTGCCTGGAGCTTCTCACCAGCAGGCTCTGCTTACGAGCAGTACTTC. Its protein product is CAWSFSPAGSAYEQYF.

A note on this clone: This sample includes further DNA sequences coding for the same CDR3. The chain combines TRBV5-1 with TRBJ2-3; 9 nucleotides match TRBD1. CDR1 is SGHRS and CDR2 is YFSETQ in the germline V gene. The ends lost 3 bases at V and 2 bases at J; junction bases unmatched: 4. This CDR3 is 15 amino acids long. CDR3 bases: TGCGCCAGCAGCTCCGGGACAGGGTCCACAGATACGCAGTATTTT. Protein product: CASSSGTGSTDTQYF.

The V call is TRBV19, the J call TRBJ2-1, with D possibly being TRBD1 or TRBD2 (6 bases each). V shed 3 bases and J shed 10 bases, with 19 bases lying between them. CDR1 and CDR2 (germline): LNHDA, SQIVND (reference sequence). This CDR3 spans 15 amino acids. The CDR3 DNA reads TGTGCCAGTAGTATTAAGGGACTCTACCAGGGGGAGCAGTTCTTC. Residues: CASSIKGLYQGEQFF. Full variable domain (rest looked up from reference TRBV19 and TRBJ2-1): DGGITQSPKYLFRKEGQNVTLSCEQNLNHDAMYWYRQDPGQGLRLIYYSQIVNDFQKGDIAEGYSVSREKKESFPLTVTSAQKNPTAFYLCASSIKGLYQGEQFFGPGTRLTVL.

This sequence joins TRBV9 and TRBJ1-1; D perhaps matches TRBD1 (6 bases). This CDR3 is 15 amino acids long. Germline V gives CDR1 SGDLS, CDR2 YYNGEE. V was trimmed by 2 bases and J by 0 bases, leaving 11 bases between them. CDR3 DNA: TGTGCCAGCAGCGTCCGACAGGAAATGAACACTGAAGCTTTCTTT. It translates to CASSVRQEMNTEAFF. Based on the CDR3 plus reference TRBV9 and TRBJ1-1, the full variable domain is DSGVTQTPKHLITATGQRVTLRCSPRSGDLSVYWYQQSLDQGLQFLIQYYNGEERAKGNILERFSAQQFPDLHSELNLSSLELGDSALYFCASSVRQEMNTEAFFGQGTRLTVV.

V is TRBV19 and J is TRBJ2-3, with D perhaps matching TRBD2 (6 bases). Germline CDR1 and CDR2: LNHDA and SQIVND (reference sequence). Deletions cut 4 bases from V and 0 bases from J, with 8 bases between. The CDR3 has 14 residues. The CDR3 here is CASSNAGSTDTQYF. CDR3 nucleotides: TGTGCCAGTAGTAACGCGGGAAGCACAGATACGCAGTATTTT.

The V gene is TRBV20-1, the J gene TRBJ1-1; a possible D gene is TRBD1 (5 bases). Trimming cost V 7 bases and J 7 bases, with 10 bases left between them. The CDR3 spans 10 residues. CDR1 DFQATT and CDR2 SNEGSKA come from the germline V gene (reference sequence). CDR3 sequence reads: CSVWGHEAFF. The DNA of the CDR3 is TGCAGTGTCTGGGGCCATGAAGCTTTCTTT.

CDR3 coding DNA: TGTGCCAGCCGCGAGGGGGACTCCTATAATTCACCCCTCCACTTT. Translation gives CASREGDSYNSPLHF. The chain joins TRBV7-9 to TRBJ1-6, with D perhaps TRBD1 (6 bases). This CDR3 comprises 15 residues. Germline lookup yields CDR1 SEHNR and CDR2 FQNEAQ (reference sequence). V was shortened by 8 bases and J by 0 bases, with 11 bases between the two germline ends.

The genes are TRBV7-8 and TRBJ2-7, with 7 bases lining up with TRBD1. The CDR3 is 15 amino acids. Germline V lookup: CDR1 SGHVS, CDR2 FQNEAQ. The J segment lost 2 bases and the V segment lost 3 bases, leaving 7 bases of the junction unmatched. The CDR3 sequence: CASSFLQGPPYEQYF. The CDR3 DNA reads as TGTGCCAGCAGCTTCCTACAGGGGCCACCCTACGAGCAGTACTTC.

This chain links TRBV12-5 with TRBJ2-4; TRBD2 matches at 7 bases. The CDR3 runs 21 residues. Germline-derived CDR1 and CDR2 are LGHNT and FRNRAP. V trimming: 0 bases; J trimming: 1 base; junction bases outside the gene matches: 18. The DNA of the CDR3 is TGTGCTAGTGGTTTGGTACTGGGGGGAGGGCCGGGAGGATGGGCCAAAAACATTCAGTACTTC. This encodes CASGLVLGGGPGGWAKNIQYF.

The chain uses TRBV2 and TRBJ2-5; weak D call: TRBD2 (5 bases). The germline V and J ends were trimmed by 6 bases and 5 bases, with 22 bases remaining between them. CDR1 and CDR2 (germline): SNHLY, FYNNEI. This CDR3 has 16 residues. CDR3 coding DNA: TGTGCCAGCAGCACCGAGGGCTTACTAAAAGGGGAGACCCAGTACTTC. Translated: CASSTEGLLKGETQYF.